This record covers a single TCR beta chain. The PCR contained 60 Vbeta and 13 Jbeta primers. Sequenced by immunoSEQ multiplex PCR; TCRdb stores in-frame clones only, minus some. The table has about 190,000 clones, about 90% seen once; the top ten hold roughly 1.3%. The entry originates in a study of cytomegalovirus exposure and HLA in healthy donors. The CDR3 loop spans 17 amino acids. CDR1 and CDR2 from the germline V gene are SGHVS and FQNEAQ. V shed 1 base and J 0 bases; nucleotides not matched to a gene: 6. Input material: PBMCs. The chain links TRBV7-8 to TRBJ2-1; 7 positions match TRBD2. The receptor comes from a man between 25 and 39 years old in good health and CMV-seronegative. This chain's CDR3 is CASSLVLAVRSYNEQFF. The CDR3 DNA is TGTGCCAGCAGCTTAGTCCTAGCGGTTCGCTCCTACAATGAGCAGTTCTTC.